This record looks at one TCR beta chain sequence and its context. Its antigen is as yet unknown. Per the germline V gene, CDR1 is SEHNR and CDR2 is FQNEAQ (reference sequence). V shed 0 bases and J 5 bases; nucleotides not matched to a gene: 8. The CDR3 runs to 18 residues. The assay was immunoSEQ multiplex PCR, and TCRdb's table has in-frame clones only and misses some. The repertoire holds 500,000 or so clones, with approximately 90% as singletons. The treatment was: some 19 received Ad26.COV2.S at low or high dose, single or two shots; roughly five received placebo; per-sample allocation not given. The samples date from day 63 after the first vaccine or placebo injection. This record belongs to a study of Ad26.COV2.S vaccination and SARS-CoV-2 variants. In the study overall: A COV1001 Ad26.COV2.S trial-arm participant provided the sample. The study gave Ad26.COV2.S intramuscularly, once or twice 56 days apart. Notes on the study in general: Analytic work on TCR breadth and depth might have understated the full extent of total T cell responses. Measurement of non-spike TCR breadth gave similar results in vaccine and placebo recipients.

This sequence joins TRBV7-9 and TRBJ2-1, with 12 bases fitting TRBD1. The receptor comes from a person aged 18-65 years who received the Ad26.COV2.S COVID-19 vaccine or a placebo. This material consisted of peripheral blood, taken in a trial of Ad26.COV2.S vaccine versus placebo. DNA for the CDR3: TGTGCCAGCAGCTTAGCCCCCGGGACAGGGGGCGTAAACAATGAGCAGTTCTTC. Amino acids: CASSLAPGTGGVNNEQFF.